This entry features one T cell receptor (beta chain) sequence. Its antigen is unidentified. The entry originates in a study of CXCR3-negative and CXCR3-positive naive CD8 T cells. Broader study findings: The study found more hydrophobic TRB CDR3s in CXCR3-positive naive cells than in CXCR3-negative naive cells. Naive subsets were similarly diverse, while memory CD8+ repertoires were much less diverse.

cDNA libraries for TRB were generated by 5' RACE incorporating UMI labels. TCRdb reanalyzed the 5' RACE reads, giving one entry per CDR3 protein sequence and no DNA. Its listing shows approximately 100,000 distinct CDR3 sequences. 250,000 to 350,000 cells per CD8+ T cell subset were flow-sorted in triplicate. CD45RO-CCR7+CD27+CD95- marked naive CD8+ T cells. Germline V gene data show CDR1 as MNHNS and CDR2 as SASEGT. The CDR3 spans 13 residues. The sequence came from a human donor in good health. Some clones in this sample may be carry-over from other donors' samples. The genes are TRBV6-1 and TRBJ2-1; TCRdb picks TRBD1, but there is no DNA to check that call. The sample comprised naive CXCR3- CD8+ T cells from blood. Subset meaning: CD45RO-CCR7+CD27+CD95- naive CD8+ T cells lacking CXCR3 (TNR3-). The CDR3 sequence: CASSDTGYNEQFF.